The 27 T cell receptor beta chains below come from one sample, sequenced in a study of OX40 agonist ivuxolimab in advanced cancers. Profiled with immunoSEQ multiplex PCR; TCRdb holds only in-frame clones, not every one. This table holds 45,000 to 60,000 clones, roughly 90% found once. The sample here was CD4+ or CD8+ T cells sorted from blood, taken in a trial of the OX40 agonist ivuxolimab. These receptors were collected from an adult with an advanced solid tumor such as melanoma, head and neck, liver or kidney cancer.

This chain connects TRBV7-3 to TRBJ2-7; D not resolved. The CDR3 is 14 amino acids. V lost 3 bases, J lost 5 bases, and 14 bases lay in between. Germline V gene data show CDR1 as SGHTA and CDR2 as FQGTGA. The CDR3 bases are TGTGCCAGCAGCTTGAGCCCCTTAGTCAACGAGCAGTACTTC. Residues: CASSLSPLVNEQYF. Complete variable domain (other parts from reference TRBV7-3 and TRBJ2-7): GAGVSQTPSNKVTEKGKYVELRCDPISGHTALYWYRQSLGQGPEFLIYFQGTGAADDSGLPNDRFFAVRPEGSVSTLKIQRTERGDSAVYLCASSLSPLVNEQYFGPGTRLTVT.

The CDR3: CASSTTGKVIQPQHF. Here the CDR3 DNA reads TGTGCCAGCTCAACGACAGGGAAGGTGATTCAGCCCCAGCATTTT. V usage is TRBV18 and J usage is TRBJ1-5; 7 bases line up with TRBD1. With V trimmed by 5 bases and J by 6 bases, 10 bases remained unmatched. CDR1 is KGHSH and CDR2 is LQKENI in the germline V gene. The CDR3 length is 15 residues.

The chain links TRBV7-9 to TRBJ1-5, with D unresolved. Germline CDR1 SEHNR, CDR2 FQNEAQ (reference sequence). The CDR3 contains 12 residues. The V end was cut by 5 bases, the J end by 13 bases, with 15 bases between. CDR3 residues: CASSMNLAVQHF. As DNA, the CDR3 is TGTGCCAGCAGCATGAATCTTGCGGTGCAGCATTTT.

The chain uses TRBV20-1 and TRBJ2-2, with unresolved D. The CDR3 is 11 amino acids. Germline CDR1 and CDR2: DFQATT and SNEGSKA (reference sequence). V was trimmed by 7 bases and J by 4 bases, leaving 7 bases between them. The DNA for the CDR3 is TGCAGTGTTGCGTCCACCGGGGAGCTGTTTTTT. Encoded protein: CSVASTGELFF.

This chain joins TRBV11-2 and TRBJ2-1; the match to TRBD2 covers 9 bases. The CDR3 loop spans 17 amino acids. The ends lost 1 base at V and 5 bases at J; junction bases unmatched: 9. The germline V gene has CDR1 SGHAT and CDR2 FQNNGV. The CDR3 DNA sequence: TGTGCCAGCAGCTTAGCGCTATGGGGCGGGAGGGACAATGAGCAGTTCTTC. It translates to CASSLALWGGRDNEQFF.

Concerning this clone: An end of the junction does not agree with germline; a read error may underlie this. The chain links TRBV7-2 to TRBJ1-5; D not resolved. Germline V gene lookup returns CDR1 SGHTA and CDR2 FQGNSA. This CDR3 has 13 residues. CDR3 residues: CASSPEQDQAQHF. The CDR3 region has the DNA TGTGCCAGCAGCCCCGAACAAGATCAGGCCCAGCATTTT.

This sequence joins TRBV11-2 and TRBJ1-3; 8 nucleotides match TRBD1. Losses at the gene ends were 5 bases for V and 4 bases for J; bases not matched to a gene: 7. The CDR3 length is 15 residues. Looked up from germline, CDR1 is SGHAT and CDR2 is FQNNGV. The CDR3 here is CASSPQTGAGNTIYF. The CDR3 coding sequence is TGTGCCAGCAGCCCCCAGACAGGGGCGGGAAACACCATATATTTT. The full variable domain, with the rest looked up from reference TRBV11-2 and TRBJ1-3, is EAGVAQSPRYKIIEKRQSVAFWCNPISGHATLYWYQQILGQGPKLLIQFQNNGVVDDSQLPKDRFSAERLKGVDSTLKIQPAKLEDSAVYLCASSPQTGAGNTIYFGEGSWLTVV.

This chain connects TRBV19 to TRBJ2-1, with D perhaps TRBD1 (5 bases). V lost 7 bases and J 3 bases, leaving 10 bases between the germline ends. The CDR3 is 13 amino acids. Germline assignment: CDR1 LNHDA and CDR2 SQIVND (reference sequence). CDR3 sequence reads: CASTQRGYNEQFF. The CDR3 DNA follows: TGTGCCAGTACCCAAAGGGGCTACAATGAGCAGTTCTTC.

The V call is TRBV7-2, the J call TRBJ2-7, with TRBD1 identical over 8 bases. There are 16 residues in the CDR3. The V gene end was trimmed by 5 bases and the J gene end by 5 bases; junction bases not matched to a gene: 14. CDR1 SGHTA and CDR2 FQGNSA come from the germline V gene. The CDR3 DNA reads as TGTGCCAGCAGCCTCTCCCCGGGACAGGCTACCAACGAGCAGTACTTC. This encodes CASSLSPGQATNEQYF.

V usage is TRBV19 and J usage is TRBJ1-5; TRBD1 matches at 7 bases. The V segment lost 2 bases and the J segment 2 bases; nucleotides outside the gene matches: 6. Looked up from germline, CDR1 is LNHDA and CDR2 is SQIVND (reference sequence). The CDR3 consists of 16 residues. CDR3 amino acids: CASSIWGQSRNQPQHF. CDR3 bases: TGTGCCAGTAGTATATGGGGACAGTCCCGCAATCAGCCCCAGCATTTT. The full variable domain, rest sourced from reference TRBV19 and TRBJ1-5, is DGGITQSPKYLFRKEGQNVTLSCEQNLNHDAMYWYRQDPGQGLRLIYYSQIVNDFQKGDIAEGYSVSREKKESFPLTVTSAQKNPTAFYLCASSIWGQSRNQPQHFGDGTRLSIL.

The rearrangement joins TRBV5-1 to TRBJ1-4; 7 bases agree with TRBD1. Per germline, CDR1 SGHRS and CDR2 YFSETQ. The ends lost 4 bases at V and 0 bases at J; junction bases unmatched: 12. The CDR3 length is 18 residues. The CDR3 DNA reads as TGCGCCAGCAGCCCGCTCCAAACAGGGGACCCAACTAATGAAAAACTGTTTTTT. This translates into CASSPLQTGDPTNEKLFF.

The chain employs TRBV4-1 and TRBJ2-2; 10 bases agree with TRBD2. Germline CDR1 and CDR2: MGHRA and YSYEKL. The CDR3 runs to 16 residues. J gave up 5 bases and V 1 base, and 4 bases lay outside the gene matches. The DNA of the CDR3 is TGCGCCAGCAGCCAAGGAAGCGGGAGGGGGACCGGGGAGCTGTTTTTT. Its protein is CASSQGSGRGTGELFF.

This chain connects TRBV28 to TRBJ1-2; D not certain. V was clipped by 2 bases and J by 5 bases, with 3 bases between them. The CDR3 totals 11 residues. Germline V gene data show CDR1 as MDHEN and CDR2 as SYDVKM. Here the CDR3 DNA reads TGTGCCAGCAGTTTAACGTATGGCTACACCTTC. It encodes CASSLTYGYTF.

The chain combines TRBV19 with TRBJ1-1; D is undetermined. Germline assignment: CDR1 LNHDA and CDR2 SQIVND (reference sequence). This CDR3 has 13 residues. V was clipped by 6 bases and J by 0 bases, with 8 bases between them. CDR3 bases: TGTGCCAGTAGCCAACAAATGAACACTGAAGCTTTCTTT. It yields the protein CASSQQMNTEAFF.

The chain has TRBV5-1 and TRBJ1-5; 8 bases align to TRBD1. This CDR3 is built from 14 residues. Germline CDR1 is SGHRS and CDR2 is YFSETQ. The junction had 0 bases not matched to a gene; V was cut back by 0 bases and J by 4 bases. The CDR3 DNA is TGCGCCAGCAGCTTGGGGACAGGGAATCAGCCCCAGCATTTT. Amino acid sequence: CASSLGTGNQPQHF.

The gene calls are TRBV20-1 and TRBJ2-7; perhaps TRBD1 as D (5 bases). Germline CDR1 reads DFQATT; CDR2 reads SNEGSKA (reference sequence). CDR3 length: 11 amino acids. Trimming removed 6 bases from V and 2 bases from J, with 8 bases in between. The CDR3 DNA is TGCAGTGCGCTCAGGGCCTACGAGCAGTACTTC. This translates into CSALRAYEQYF.

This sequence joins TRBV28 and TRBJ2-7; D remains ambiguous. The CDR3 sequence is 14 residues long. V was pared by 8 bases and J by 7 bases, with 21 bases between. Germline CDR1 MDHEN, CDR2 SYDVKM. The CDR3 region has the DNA TGTGCCAGCCACCCTACTGGTCCTCTTGGGGAGCAGTACTTC. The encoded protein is CASHPTGPLGEQYF. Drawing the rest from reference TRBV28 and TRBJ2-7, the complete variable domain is DVKVTQSSRYLVKRTGEKVFLECVQDMDHENMFWYRQDPGLGLRLIYFSYDVKMKEKGDIPEGYSVSREKKERFSLILESASTNQTSMYLCASHPTGPLGEQYFGPGTRLTVT.

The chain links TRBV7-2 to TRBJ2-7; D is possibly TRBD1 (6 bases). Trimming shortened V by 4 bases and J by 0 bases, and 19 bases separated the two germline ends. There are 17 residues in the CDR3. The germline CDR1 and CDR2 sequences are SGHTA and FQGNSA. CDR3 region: CASSSVRGSIGSYEQYF. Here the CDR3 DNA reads TGTGCCAGCAGCTCAGTTAGGGGGAGCATAGGCTCCTACGAGCAGTACTTC.

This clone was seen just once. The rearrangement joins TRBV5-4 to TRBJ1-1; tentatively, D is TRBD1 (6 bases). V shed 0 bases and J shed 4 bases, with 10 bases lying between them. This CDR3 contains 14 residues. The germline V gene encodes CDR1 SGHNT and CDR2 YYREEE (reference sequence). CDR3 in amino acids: CASSLAGVGTEAFF. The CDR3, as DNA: TGTGCCAGCAGCTTGGCAGGGGTGGGCACTGAAGCTTTCTTT.

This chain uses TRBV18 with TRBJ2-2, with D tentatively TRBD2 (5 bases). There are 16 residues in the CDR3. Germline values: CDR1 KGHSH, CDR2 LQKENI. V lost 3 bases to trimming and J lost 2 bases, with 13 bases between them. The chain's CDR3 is CASSPFDGGNTGELFF. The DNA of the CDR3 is TGTGCCAGCTCACCGTTCGACGGAGGAAACACCGGGGAGCTGTTTTTT. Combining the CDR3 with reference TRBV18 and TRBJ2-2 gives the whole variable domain NAGVMQNPRHLVRRRGQEARLRCSPMKGHSHVYWYRQLPEEGLKFMVYLQKENIIDESGMPKERFSAEFPKEGPSILRIQQVVRGDSAAYFCASSPFDGGNTGELFFGEGSRLTVL.

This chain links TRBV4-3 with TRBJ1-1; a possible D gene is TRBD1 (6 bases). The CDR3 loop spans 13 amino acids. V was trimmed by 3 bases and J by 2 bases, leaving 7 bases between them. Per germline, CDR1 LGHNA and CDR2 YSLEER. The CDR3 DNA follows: TGCGCCAGCAGCCAGGACAGAAACACTGAAGCTTTCTTT. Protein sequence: CASSQDRNTEAFF.

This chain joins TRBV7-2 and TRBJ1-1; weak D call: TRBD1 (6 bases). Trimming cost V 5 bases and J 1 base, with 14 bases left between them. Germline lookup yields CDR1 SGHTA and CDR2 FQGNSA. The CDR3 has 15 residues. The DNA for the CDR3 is TGTGCCAGCAGCCCGCAGGCGGGGGCGAACACTGAAGCTTTCTTT. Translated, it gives CASSPQAGANTEAFF.

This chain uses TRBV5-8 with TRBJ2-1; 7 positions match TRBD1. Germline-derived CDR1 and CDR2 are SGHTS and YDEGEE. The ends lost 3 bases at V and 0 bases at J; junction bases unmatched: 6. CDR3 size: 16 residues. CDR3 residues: CASSSGTAFSYNEQFF. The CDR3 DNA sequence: TGTGCCAGCAGCTCCGGGACAGCCTTCTCCTACAATGAGCAGTTCTTC.

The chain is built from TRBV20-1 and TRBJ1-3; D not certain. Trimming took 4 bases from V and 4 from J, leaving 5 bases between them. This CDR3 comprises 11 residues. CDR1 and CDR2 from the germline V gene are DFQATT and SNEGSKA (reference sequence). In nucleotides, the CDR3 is TGCAGTGCTAAGATAGGAAACACCATATATTTT. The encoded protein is CSAKIGNTIYF.

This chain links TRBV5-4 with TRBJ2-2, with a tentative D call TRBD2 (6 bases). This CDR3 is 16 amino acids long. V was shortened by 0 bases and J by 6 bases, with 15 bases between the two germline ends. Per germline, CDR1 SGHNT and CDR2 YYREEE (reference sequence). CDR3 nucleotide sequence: TGTGCCAGCAGCTTGGCCCTCCGGGGGACGGCCGGGGAGCTGTTTTTT. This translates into CASSLALRGTAGELFF.

The CDR3 is CSVEKAGGGDTQYF. In DNA, the CDR3 is TGCAGCGTTGAAAAGGCGGGAGGGGGAGATACGCAGTATTTT. The V gene is TRBV29-1, the J gene TRBJ2-3; 9 bases are a match to TRBD2. The V gene's germline CDR1 is SQVTM and CDR2 ANQGSEA. This CDR3 contains 14 residues. The V segment lost 2 bases and the J segment 5 bases; nucleotides outside the gene matches: 5.

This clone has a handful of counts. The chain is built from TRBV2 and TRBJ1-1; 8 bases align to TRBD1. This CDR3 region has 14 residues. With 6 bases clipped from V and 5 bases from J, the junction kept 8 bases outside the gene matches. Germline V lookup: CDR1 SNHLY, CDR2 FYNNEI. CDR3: CASRDRAGGTEAFF. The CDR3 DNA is TGTGCCAGCAGGGACAGGGCCGGGGGGACTGAAGCTTTCTTT.